Listed here are 5 T cell receptor beta chains from one sample, sequenced in a study of CD4 T cells in lung cancer (dated by TCRdb to between 2019 and 2020). The library relied on the immunoSEQ multiplex PCR assay. TCRdb took this table from immuneACCESS and kept in-frame rearrangements with V and J called. Such tables lack part of the clones; where checked against another copy, unresolved V genes explain under half of the gap, and the rest is unexplained. A total of some 210 clones appear in this sample, 85% to 95% of them only once. The ten largest clonotypes hold approximately 91% of the sample. These receptors are not linked to any known antigen. PBMCs were stimulated with mutant 27-mer peptides plus IL21, IL7, IL15 and IL2 for approximately 14 days, then restimulated with peptide-pulsed autologous B cells. After restimulation with peptide-pulsed B cells, live IFNgamma-secreting T cells were sorted by cytokine capture on a FACS Aria2. At limiting dilution of around 3 or 10 cells per well, the sorted cells were expanded for about 13 to 20 days with irradiated allogeneic PBMCs, phytohemagglutinin and IL2.

Material: a CD4+ T cell line or clone grown in culture. The receptors come from a woman aged 60 to 75 with non-small cell lung cancer. Some clones in this sample may be carry-over from other donors' samples.

This chain uses TRBV6-6 with TRBJ2-2, with TRBD2 matching over 9 bases. The CDR3 length is 15 residues. V lost 5 bases, J lost 3 bases, and 4 bases stayed unmatched. Germline CDR1 and CDR2: MNHNY and SVGAGI (reference sequence). CDR3 nucleotide sequence: TGTGCCAGCAGTAAGCGGGAGGTCGACACCGGGGAGCTGTTTTTT. It translates to CASSKREVDTGELFF.

On this clone itself: Sequence at one end of the junction differs from germline and may be a read error. DNA of the CDR3: TGCGCCAGCAGTGGTAGCGAGGGGCACACCGAGGAGCTGTTTTTT. Translating gives CASSGSEGHTEELFF. The chain employs TRBV10-2 and TRBJ2-2; the D call may be TRBD1 or TRBD2 (5 bases each). Looked up from germline, CDR1 is WSHSY and CDR2 is SAAADI. The CDR3 totals 15 residues.

The chain joins TRBV6-6 to TRBJ1-5; D not resolved. Germline loops: CDR1 MNHNY, CDR2 SVGAGI (reference sequence). The CDR3 is made up of 16 amino acids. V was shortened by 7 bases and J by 0 bases, with 16 bases between the two germline ends. The DNA of the CDR3 is TGTGCCAGCATAAAAGGCCAGTCTTATAGCAATCAGCCCCAGCATTTT. Its translation: CASIKGQSYSNQPQHF.

The chain carries TRBV4-1 and TRBJ2-5; D perhaps matches TRBD1 (7 bases). CDR3 size: 15 residues. V was cut by 4 bases and J by 5 bases, with 17 bases left in between. CDR1 is MGHRA and CDR2 is YSYEKL in the germline V gene. CDR3 coding DNA: TGCGCCAGCAGCCCGGAGGGACAGCCGCGCGAGACCCAGTACTTC. Protein sequence: CASSPEGQPRETQYF.

The chain has TRBV11-3 and TRBJ1-4; D remains ambiguous. The CDR3 contains 13 residues. V lost 0 bases, J lost 11 bases, and 10 bases lay in between. Germline V gives CDR1 SGHNT, CDR2 YENEEA. The CDR3 sequence: CASSLEVGEKLFF. In nucleotides, the CDR3 is TGTGCCAGCAGCTTAGAGGTTGGGGAGAAACTGTTTTTT.